This T cell receptor (beta chain) originates from a study of T-cell memory formation after mild COVID-19. Many counts were recorded for this clonotype. TCRdb re-called the 5' RACE reads with MiXCR, one entry per CDR3 protein. In the table there are around 29,000 distinct CDR3 sequences, approximately 16% of which are singletons. There are 17 residues in the CDR3. CDR1 and CDR2 from the germline V gene are LNHNV and YYDKDF (reference sequence). Between the trimmed V and J ends, which lost 1 base and 1 base, there was a span of 14 bases. The sequenced material came from PBMCs or a T cell subset sorted from them (not recorded which). The chain links TRBV15 to TRBJ2-4; D is unresolved. The TCR originated in an adult who had mild COVID-19 (a few samples of this study predate the infection). Cell type and time point are not known. The CDR3 DNA reads as TGTGCCACCAGCAGAGCTTCCCGGACGATGGCCAAAAACATTCAGTACTTC. Its protein is CATSRASRTMAKNIQYF. Full variable domain (remainder filled in from reference TRBV15 and TRBJ2-4): DAMVIQNPRYQVTQFGKPVTLSCSQTLNHNVMYWYQQKSSQAPKLLFHYYDKDFNNEADTPDNFQSRRPNTSFCFLDIRSPGLGDTAMYLCATSRASRTMAKNIQYFGAGTRLSVL.